This T cell receptor (beta chain) was sequenced during a study of shared clonotypes between healthy human individuals (dated by TCRdb to between 2020 and 2021). Background for the entire study: A few men and a couple of women, aged 18 to 49 years, made up the cohort. For each donor, three plates each were used for CD4 naive and CD4 memory, two plates were used for CD8 naive, and one plate was used for CD8 memory. To increase sequencing depth and limit assay-specific biases, TCR repertoire library preparation and sequencing were carried out by different laboratories using diverse techniques. Blood TCR repertoires of a handful of healthy adults were deeply sequenced to estimate repertoire size and the extent of clonotype sharing between individuals. Leukapheresis yielded between about 0.94 and 8.9 billion PBMCs per donor. General study outcomes and caveats: Even with the large sequencing depth, rarefaction of the sorted-subset datasets indicated that sequencing was incomplete. Estimated clonotype richness was generally larger for naive than for memory subsets. Because the study included a small number of donors, the genetic and exposure-history diversity represented was limited. Pairwise subsampling led to the expectation that sequencing depth would affect the degree of clonotype sharing among donors. Approximately 5% of naive CD4, 3.5% of naive CD8, 2.3% of memory CD4, and roughly 0.4% of memory CD8 clonotypes were shared across several donors. Sampling was restricted to blood, and TCR repertoires in tissue are likely to differ from TCR repertoires in blood. Compared with non-shared clonotypes, the clonotypes found in all four sorted-subset donors had higher generation probabilities.

Donors were healthy HIV-negative adults with no recently reported acute infections or vaccinations. Only Caucasian adults living in Nashville, Tennessee, USA were represented among the donors. CD8 memory samples were composed of magnetically selected CD45RO+ cells combined with CCR7-negative CD45RA+ effector memory (TemRA) cells. After blood collection by leukapheresis, PBMCs were isolated using Ficoll-Histopaque density gradient centrifugation and then cryopreserved in the vapor phase of liquid nitrogen. Analytical flow cytometry was used to check the purity and quantity of every magnetically sorted T cell population. Genomic DNA was isolated from each sorted fraction and quantified by UV absorbance on a Nanodrop 2000c. As for this clone: The antigen this receptor binds is unknown. Per-nucleotide qualities are absent, and no much larger clonotype sits a single base away.

Using the deep immunoSEQ assay, multiplex PCR amplified TCR CDR3 regions from genomic DNA. Genomic DNA extracted from each cell subset was distributed evenly over all wells of several immunoSEQ 96-well plates, and each plate served as one replicate. Each replicate PCR for sorted subsets received around 210 ng genomic DNA, equal to about 30,000 T cell genomes. Purified libraries were quantified with a Qubit 3.0 fluorometer, sized on a Bioanalyzer 2100, and re-quantified with the KAPA Library Quantification kit. Every immunoSEQ 96-well plate was sequenced on a dedicated single-read 150-cycle Illumina NextSeq 550 flow cell. As for how the authors treated the data: Because the immunoSEQ output included only junctional sequences and no quality scores, the filtering could not be the same as the filtering used for full-length reads. Sequences were annotated with PyIR, a Python wrapper for IgBLAST v1.9, and V/J genes and CDR3 were assigned using IMGT germline references. Any read was removed if the V/J assignment was weak (E-value above 1e-6), the CDR3 was missing, or the read contained stop codons, out-of-frame junctions, or ambiguous translated residues. V3J clonotypes were defined as sequences sharing an identical inferred V gene, J gene, and CDR3 amino acid sequence. To compute the percentage overlap between repertoires, the number of shared unique clonotypes was divided by the size of the smaller repertoire. Three approaches were used to assess repertoire richness: RTK rarefaction, the Chao1 estimator, and Recon v2.1 estimates of unobserved clonotypes. OLGA was used to compute generation probabilities for all TCRbeta clonotypes that the gDNA method yielded from a handful of donors. This is the immuneACCESS table as TCRdb keeps it, with only in-frame sequences that have V and J called. A part of the clones is gone; compared with another copy, unresolved V genes explain less than half, and the rest is unexplained. Clonal size and the V and J genes are those of that table, whereas D and trimming came from the DNA. This sample lists some 700,000 clones; about 90% were detected once. 34% of the sample goes to the ten largest clones.

The cysteine opens and the phenylalanine closes a CDR3 of 13 amino acids. Only the CDR3 part of the read is kept: 39 bases, read in frame from the first base. The specimen was memory CD8+ T cells from PBMCs. According to the study, the label for this sample's cell subset or site signals: CD45RO+ cells pooled with CCR7-negative TemRA cells. The rearrangement combines TRBV21-1 with TRBJ2-2; the table's D call of TRBD2 was not tested on the DNA. TRBV21-1 is a known pseudogene. This receptor was obtained from a man younger than 30 in good health. Some clones in this sample may be carry-over from other donors' samples. The CDR3 sequence is CASSTVAAGELFF. The DNA reads as follows: TGTGCCAGCAGCACGGTAGCCGCCGGGGAGCTGTTTTTT.